This T cell receptor beta chain was identified during a study of shared clonotypes between healthy human individuals. The CDR3 has 16 residues. The germline V and J ends were trimmed by 5 bases and 8 bases, with 19 bases remaining between them. Germline CDR1 is SGHTA and CDR2 is FQGNSA. It was across several immunoSEQ plates that each subset's genomic DNA was evenly split. The protocol was immunoSEQ multiplex PCR, while the TCRdb copy is restricted to in-frame clones and leaves out a portion. The table records 2.3 million or so clones, over 85% of them present only once. Sequencing input: naive CD4+ T cells from PBMCs. Documented subset: CD45RA+ positively selected. The receptor comes from a man between 18 and 35 years old in good health. Some clones in this sample may be carry-over from other donors' samples. The chain combines TRBV7-2 with TRBJ1-6; no clear D. This CDR3 reads CASSPLRAQAHSPLHF. In nucleotides, the CDR3 is TGTGCCAGCAGCCCCCTACGCGCTCAGGCACATTCACCCCTCCACTTT.